What follows are 15 T cell receptor beta chains derived from one specimen sequenced in a study of tissue T cells after allogeneic stem cell transplantation. Clones were read by immunoSEQ multiplex PCR, and TCRdb kept only the in-frame ones, dropping some. Counted here are about 5,800 clones, around half occurring once; the ten biggest clones make up approximately 39%. Time point defined: mouse harvest day 14 after allogeneic transplant. Mouse grafts combined 10^7 T-cell-depleted bone marrow cells with 10^6 splenic CD5+ T cells. Sequenced input: gut tissue. The receptor set was obtained from a female BALB/c mouse given C57BL/6 T cells with graft-versus-host disease after an allogeneic hematopoietic cell transplant.

About this clone: All gene names here are mouse names. Read data end 1 residue before the CDR3 end; the end is taken from the germline J gene. The chain uses TRBV26 and TRBJ1-4; D possibly corresponds to TRBD1 (6 bases). The V end lost 2 bases, the J end lost 3 bases, and 7 bases lay between the germline ends. The CDR3 totals 14 residues. The V gene's germline CDR1 is KGHPV and CDR2 FQNQEV (reference sequence). CDR3 DNA (partial): TGTGCCAGCAGTCTGGGGACAACCAACGAAAGATTATTT. This translates into CASSLGTTNERLF. The full-length CDR3 reads as CASSLGTTNERLFF.

This clone came up a few times. Genes and germline are mouse. With the read ending 1 residue before the CDR3 end, the germline J gene is used to fill in that end. The rearrangement links TRBV26 to TRBJ2-2, with 8 bases lining up with TRBD1. CDR3 length: 15 residues. The ends lost 3 bases at V and 2 bases at J; junction bases unmatched: 2. Germline CDR1 is KGHPV and CDR2 is FQNQEV (reference sequence). This chain's CDR3 is CASSLPGGNTGQLYF. The DNA read from the CDR3 is TGTGCCAGCAGTCTACCAGGGGGCAACACCGGGCAGCTCTAC.

Concerning this clone itself: Genes here carry mouse names. Read coverage stops 1 residue before the CDR3 terminus; the germline J gene supplies the remainder. The chain joins TRBV29 to TRBJ1-1, with D uncertain. Trimming took off 0 bases at V and 0 bases at J, with 8 bases between the two ends. This CDR3 has 15 residues. CDR1 MSHET and CDR2 SYDVDS come from the germline V gene. The covered CDR3 bases are TGTGCTAGCAGTTTATCGGCCAATGCAAACACAGAAGTCTTC. Translating it yields CASSLSANANTEVF. The whole CDR3 is CASSLSANANTEVFF.

Note on this clone: Germline and genes here are mouse. The read ends 1 residue before the CDR3 terminus; that terminus is restored from the germline J gene. The V gene is TRBV26, the J gene TRBJ2-7; D might be TRBD1 (6 bases). In germline, CDR1 is KGHPV, CDR2 FQNQEV (reference sequence). V was pared by 4 bases and J by 7 bases, with 14 bases between. This CDR3 contains 13 residues. CDR3 in amino acids: CASSRGTSGEQYF. The sequenced CDR3 bases are TGTGCCAGCAGTCGGGGGACAAGCGGAGAACAGTAC.

About this clone: The genes are named according to mouse. With the read ending 1 residue before the CDR3 end, the germline J gene is used to fill in that end. The rearrangement links TRBV24 to TRBJ2-1; maybe TRBD2 (6 bases). The ends were cut back, 0 bases at V and 2 bases at J, with 8 bases in the middle. CDR3 length: 15 residues. In germline, CDR1 is KGHTA, CDR2 FRNEEI. The CDR3 region is CASSLYWGYYAEQFF. CDR3 DNA, as far as it was read: TGTGCCAGCAGTCTGTACTGGGGTTACTATGCTGAGCAGTTC.

A note on this clone: Genes and germline come from the mouse. The sequenced part of the CDR3 DNA is TGTGCCAGCTCTCTTGGAGCAAGCACAGAAGTCTTC. Amino acid sequence: CASSLGASTEVF. The full CDR3 sequence reads CASSLGASTEVFF. The rearrangement links TRBV12-1 to TRBJ1-1; D remains ambiguous. The read falls 1 residue short of the CDR3 end, and the missing part is taken from the germline J gene. Trimming removed 1 base at V and 4 bases at J, with 9 bases between. The CDR3 consists of 13 residues. Germline loops: CDR1 SGHSN, CDR2 HYEKVE. Full variable domain (missing parts from reference TRBV12-1 and TRBJ1-1): DSGVVQSPRHIIKEKGGRSVLTCIPISGHSNVVWYQQTLGKELKFLIQHYEKVERDKGFLPSRFSVQQFDDYHSEMNMSALELEDSAMYFCASSLGASTEVFFGKGTRLTVV.

In its sample, this clone is medium-sized. These gene names are mouse names. The observed sequence ends 1 residue before the CDR3 terminus, with the missing tail filled in from the germline J gene. The V gene is TRBV23, the J gene TRBJ2-7; no DNA check was done on the table's D call, TRBD2. Germline V gives CDR1 KGHTA, CDR2 FQNQQP. The CDR3 extends over 15 amino acids. The sequenced part of the CDR3 DNA is TGCTCCAGCAGTCATAAGGTGGGACTGGGTTATGAACAGTAC. Translated, it gives CSSSHKVGLGYEQY. The whole CDR3 sequence is CSSSHKVGLGYEQYF. The variable domain in full, completed from reference TRBV23 and TRBJ2-7, reads DAAVTQKPRYLIKMKGQEAEMKCIPEKGHTAVFWYQQKQSKELKFLIYFQNQQPLDQIDMVKERFSAVCPSSSLCSLGIRTCEAEDSALYLCSSSHKVGLGYEQYFGPGTRLTVL.

This clone has only one observation. Gene labels here are mouse ones. The read halts 1 residue ahead of the CDR3 end, with the missing end drawn from the germline J gene. The chain combines TRBV31 with TRBJ2-3; D unresolved. Looked up from germline, CDR1 is GKSSPN and CDR2 is SITVG. Trimming cost V 2 bases and J 1 base, with 4 bases left between them. CDR3 size: 12 residues. CDR3 region: CAWSGRAETLYF. The DNA read from the CDR3 is TGTGCCTGGAGTGGCCGTGCAGAAACGCTGTAT.

This clone was counted only a few times. The genes and germline here are from mouse. Read coverage stops 1 residue before the CDR3 terminus; the germline J gene supplies the remainder. The chain recombines TRBV3 with TRBJ2-1; D unresolved. The germline V gene encodes CDR1 SNHLY and CDR2 FYNGKV (reference sequence). The germline V and J ends were trimmed by 4 bases and 1 base, with 5 bases remaining between them. The CDR3 is 13 amino acids. CDR3 in amino acids: CASSSDNYAEQFF. The part of the CDR3 DNA that was read is TGTGCCAGCAGCTCGGACAACTATGCTGAGCAGTTC.

Concerning this clone itself: Genes here carry mouse names. The CDR3 end is not reached by the read, which stops 1 residue before it; the germline J gene fills it in. V is TRBV16 and J is TRBJ2-1; 7 nucleotides line up with TRBD2. V was pared by 5 bases and J by 2 bases, with 0 bases of the junction left unmatched. Per the germline V gene, CDR1 is SGHSA and CDR2 is FRNQAP. The CDR3 is 13 amino acids. The part of the CDR3 DNA that was read is TGTGCAAGCAGCGGGGGGGACTATGCTGAGCAGTTC. This sequence encodes CASSGGDYAEQF. The whole CDR3 sequence is CASSGGDYAEQFF.

This clone was seen a handful of times. Gene names are mouse gene names. Sequencing ends 1 residue short of the CDR3 end; the germline J gene provides the rest. The V call is TRBV26, the J call TRBJ2-3; 12 positions agree with TRBD1. The CDR3 covers 15 residues. CDR1 and CDR2 (germline): KGHPV, FQNQEV (reference sequence). V dropped 4 bases and J dropped 4; count of bases not matched to a gene: 3. The part of the CDR3 DNA that was read is TGTGCCAGCAGTCAGGGACAGGGGGCGACAGAAACGCTGTAT. It encodes CASSQGQGATETLY. The CDR3 in its entirety is CASSQGQGATETLYF.

As concerns this clone: All gene names here are mouse names. Read data end 1 residue before the CDR3 end; the end is taken from the germline J gene. The rearrangement uses TRBV12-1 and TRBJ1-1; 7 bases map to TRBD1. Germline loops: CDR1 SGHSN, CDR2 HYEKVE. Unmatched junction bases numbered 3, after V lost 0 bases and J lost 6 bases. CDR3 size: 13 residues. The sequenced CDR3 bases are TGTGCCAGCTCTCTCACAGGGGTGGCAGAAGTCTTC. This codes for CASSLTGVAEVF. The entire CDR3 is CASSLTGVAEVFF.

Turning to this clone: Mouse gene names apply. Partial CDR3 DNA: TGTGCCAGCAGCTCTCGACAGAATAACTATGCTGAGCAGTTC. Its protein is CASSSRQNNYAEQF. The whole CDR3 region reads CASSSRQNNYAEQFF. The chain couples TRBV3 to TRBJ2-1; weak D call: TRBD1 (5 bases). The read finishes 1 residue shy of the CDR3 end, and the germline J gene is used to complete it. The V gene lost 4 bases and the J gene lost 0 bases, with 10 bases spanning the gap. Germline V gene lookup returns CDR1 SNHLY and CDR2 FYNGKV (reference sequence). This CDR3 spans 15 amino acids.

As to this clone: Germline and genes here are mouse. The read ends 1 residue shy of where the CDR3 ends; the end is completed using the germline J gene. Additional DNA sequences in this sample encode the identical CDR3. This chain links TRBV26 with TRBJ1-6; D may be TRBD1 (6 bases). TRBJ1-6 is an open reading frame whose function is uncertain. The CDR3 contains 14 residues. V was shortened by 6 bases and J by 4 bases, with 10 bases between the two germline ends. Germline values: CDR1 KGHPV, CDR2 FQNQEV (reference sequence). This chain's CDR3 is CASSPGQYNSPLYF. CDR3 DNA (partial): TGTGCCAGCAGCCCCGGACAGTATAATTCGCCCCTCTAC.

As concerns this clone: Mouse gene names and germline throughout. The read ends 1 residue before the CDR3 terminus; that terminus is restored from the germline J gene. The rearrangement joins TRBV26 to TRBJ2-4; 12 nucleotides line up with TRBD2. The germline V gene encodes CDR1 KGHPV and CDR2 FQNQEV (reference sequence). The CDR3 consists of 15 residues. Trimming cost V 3 bases and J 6 bases; bases outside gene matches: 4. Incomplete CDR3 DNA: TGTGCCAGCAGTCTCCGGGACTGGGGGGCCAACACCTTGTAC. Encoded protein: CASSLRDWGANTLY. The CDR3 in full is CASSLRDWGANTLYF.